This TCR beta chain emerged from a study of OX40 agonist ivuxolimab in advanced cancers. Looking at the study overall: Treatment of patients was with ivuxolimab, an agonistic anti-OX40 (CD134) antibody. The study gave patients intravenous ivuxolimab at 0.01 to 10 mg/kg every 2 weeks. Patients were roughly 81% male with ages about 23 to 80, mean about 60.

Study-wide results and limits: Expanded clones tended on average to be more numerous among CD8+ T cells than CD4+.

The count of this clone is one. The antigen is undetermined. The V end was cut by 5 bases, the J end by 0 bases, with 13 bases between. Germline lookup yields CDR1 SGHTA and CDR2 FQGNSA. This CDR3 contains 16 residues. Only in-frame clones appear in the TCRdb table, and some are missing; sequencing was by immunoSEQ multiplex PCR. The data contain some 19,000 clones, about four fifths of them singletons. The specimen comprised CD4+ or CD8+ T cells sorted from blood, sampled in a trial of the OX40 agonist ivuxolimab. The V and J genes are TRBV7-2 and TRBJ2-2, with D unclear. The clonotype originates from an adult with an advanced solid tumor such as melanoma, head and neck, liver or kidney cancer. CDR3 sequence reads: CASSLMWQANTGELFF. CDR3 coding DNA: TGTGCCAGCAGCCTTATGTGGCAAGCGAACACCGGGGAGCTGTTTTTT. Supplemented by reference TRBV7-2 and TRBJ2-2, the full variable domain reads GAGVSQSPSNKVTEKGKDVELRCDPISGHTALYWYRQSLGQGLEFLIYFQGNSAPDKSGLPSDRFSAERTGGSVSTLTIQRTQQEDSAVYLCASSLMWQANTGELFFGEGSRLTVL.